This TCR beta chain stems from a study of beta chain features in type 1 diabetes. Background on the study: Age, gender and cell yields were similar between patients and healthy donors.

The sequenced template was cDNA made from the entire isolated RNA. Naive, central memory and regulatory T cell samples averaged about 3.4 million reads. The assay was immunoSEQ multiplex PCR, and TCRdb's table has in-frame clones only and misses some. The sample carries about 190,000 clones, around 8% recorded once. Study-wide results and caveats: Naive, central memory and Treg TCRB repertoires appeared more alike in patients than in healthy donors. TCRB CDR3 length was moderately but significantly reduced in all four CD4+ subsets of Type 1 diabetes patients.

CD4+ naive, central memory, regulatory and stem cell-like memory subsets were isolated by sorting on CD45RO/CCR7/CD25/CD127/CD95/CD27. Germline trimming cut 4 bases from V and 3 bases from J; bases unmatched to any gene: 3. The CDR3 sequence is 14 residues long. CDR1 SGHRS and CDR2 YFSETQ come from the germline V gene. A note on this clone: What it binds is unknown.

The sequencing input was central memory CD4+ T cells from blood. This clonotype was obtained from a woman aged 40 to 50 with type 1 diabetes. The chain carries TRBV5-1 and TRBJ2-5; TRBD2 agrees at 10 bases. The CDR3 sequence is CASSATSGEETQYF. CDR3 DNA: TGCGCCAGCAGCGCAACTAGCGGGGAAGAGACCCAGTACTTC.